The 27 T cell receptor beta chains below were found in one sample sequenced in a study of identical twins. TCRdb passed the 5' RACE reads through MiXCR, listing each CDR3 protein once. Here the sample spans about 220,000 distinct CDR3 sequences, about 7.5% being singletons. These records were also assigned to another study, of yellow fever vaccine responses in identical twins.

Source material: memory (CD45RO+) T cells sorted from blood. Receptor source: a woman aged 18-30 years in good health.

The V and J genes are TRBV6-5 and TRBJ2-3; a possible D gene is TRBD1 (5 bases). Trimming cost V 2 bases and J 5 bases, with 14 bases left between them. Germline V CDR1 and CDR2: MNHEY, SVGAGI. The CDR3 is 15 amino acids. The CDR3 coding sequence is TGTGCCAGCAGTTACCCTGGACAAGCTGTAGATACGCAGTATTTT. This encodes CASSYPGQAVDTQYF.

This clonotype showed up just a few times. The rearrangement links TRBV5-1 to TRBJ2-1, with 9 bases identical to TRBD2. The CDR3 is made up of 16 amino acids. Germline CDR1 reads SGHRS; CDR2 reads YFSETQ. After removal of 4 bases from V and 8 bases from J, the junction contained 13 bases not matched to a gene. CDR3 region: CASSLGLALGVDEQFF. The CDR3 DNA follows: TGCGCCAGCAGCCTAGGACTAGCGTTGGGTGTAGATGAGCAGTTCTTC.

This sequence joins TRBV20-1 and TRBJ2-7; D is unclear. The CDR3 has 11 amino acids. Trimming took off 0 bases at V and 9 bases at J, with 9 bases between the two ends. CDR1 DFQATT and CDR2 SNEGSKA come from the germline V gene (reference sequence). This chain's CDR3 is CSAREGPLQYF. In DNA form, the CDR3 reads TGCAGTGCTAGAGAAGGCCCCTTGCAGTACTTC.

This clonotype was detected only a few times. The chain has TRBV28 and TRBJ2-1; 10 bases line up with TRBD1. CDR3 length: 15 residues. Germline CDR1 is MDHEN and CDR2 is SYDVKM. Trimming cost V 6 bases and J 6 bases; bases outside gene matches: 8. The CDR3 bases are TGTGCCAGCAGATTCACCGGGACAGGGGTCAATGAGCAGTTCTTC. It encodes CASRFTGTGVNEQFF.

This chain joins TRBV5-4 and TRBJ1-6; D is perhaps TRBD1 (6 bases). From germline, CDR1 is SGHNT and CDR2 YYREEE (reference sequence). V dropped 3 bases and J dropped 6 bases, with 10 bases sitting between them. The length of the CDR3 is 14 residues. As DNA, the CDR3 is TGTGCCAGCAGCTCCCGGACAGCTAATTCACCCCTCCACTTT. This codes for CASSSRTANSPLHF.

The rearrangement links TRBV27 to TRBJ2-2; 7 nucleotides agree with TRBD1. Germline V gives CDR1 MNHEY, CDR2 SMNVEV (reference sequence). The V gene end was trimmed by 6 bases and the J gene end by 5 bases; junction bases not matched to a gene: 12. The CDR3 runs to 16 residues. The CDR3 is CASRRQTGAQTGELFF. CDR3 DNA: TGTGCCAGCAGACGCCAAACAGGGGCTCAAACCGGGGAGCTGTTTTTT.

This clonotype was detected a few times. The genes are TRBV9 and TRBJ2-5; D is unresolved. Trimming removed 2 bases at V and 7 bases at J, with 12 bases between. The CDR3 is made up of 13 amino acids. CDR1 is SGDLS, CDR2 YYNGEE, per germline. This CDR3 reads CASSVASTGTQYF. The CDR3 DNA reads TGTGCCAGCAGCGTGGCATCCACGGGGACCCAGTACTTC.

This chain connects TRBV10-3 to TRBJ2-4; D ambiguous. The germline V gene has CDR1 ENHRY and CDR2 SYGVKD. The CDR3 runs 18 residues. Trimming stripped 9 bases from V and 0 bases from J, with 24 bases between. In DNA form, the CDR3 reads TGTGCCATATCACACCCTCAAACGGTTCAGCTAGCCAAAAACATTCAGTACTTC. It translates to CAISHPQTVQLAKNIQYF.

Points on this clonotype: One end of the junction is discordant with germline, which a read error may explain. This chain links TRBV5-1 with TRBJ2-6; 8 bases are a match to TRBD1. CDR3 length: 16 residues. Germline CDR1 and CDR2: SGHRS and YFSETQ. The CDR3 sequence is CASSPQTGAGANALTF. The CDR3 nucleotides read TGCGCCAGCAGCCCGCAGACAGGGGCAGGGGCCAACGCCCTGACTTTC. The whole variable domain, remainder taken from reference TRBV5-1 and TRBJ2-6, is KAGVTQTPRYLIKTRGQQVTLSCSPISGHRSVSWYQQTPGQGLQFLFEYFSETQRNKGNFPGRFSGRQFSNSRSEMNVSTLELGDSALYLCASSPQTGAGANALTFGAGSRLTVL.

This clonotype was counted a few times. This chain uses TRBV12-3 or TRBV12-4 with TRBJ2-3; D perhaps matches TRBD2 (5 bases). The CDR3 has 17 residues. The V and J ends lost 5 bases and 2 bases respectively, with 20 bases between them. The CDR3 nucleotides read TGTGCCAGCAGTGCCCAGGAGGACGAGGCGGACACAGATACGCAGTATTTT. This sequence encodes CASSAQEDEADTDTQYF.

This clonotype was found a few times. This chain's CDR3 is CASSQTSAAGELFF. The CDR3 DNA reads TGCGCCAGCAGCCAAACTTCAGCAGCCGGGGAGCTGTTTTTT. The chain combines TRBV4-1 with TRBJ2-2, with D hard to call. Germline lookup yields CDR1 MGHRA and CDR2 YSYEKL. V lost 2 bases to trimming and J lost 6 bases, with 10 bases between them. The CDR3 spans 14 residues.

This clonotype has just a few counts. The chain carries TRBV5-1 and TRBJ2-7; 7 bases align to TRBD1. V dropped 0 bases and J dropped 4; count of bases not matched to a gene: 4. Germline CDR1 reads SGHRS; CDR2 reads YFSETQ. This CDR3 is 14 amino acids long. The CDR3 spells CASSLVQGEYEQYF. The CDR3 coding sequence is TGCGCCAGCAGCTTGGTTCAGGGGGAATACGAGCAGTACTTC.

This clonotype was counted at least ten times. This sequence joins TRBV7-2 and TRBJ1-1; D gene ambiguous. Germline-derived CDR1 and CDR2 are SGHTA and FQGNSA. The CDR3 has 13 residues. Trimming took 3 bases from V and 0 from J, leaving 5 bases between them. This chain's CDR3 is CASSFSVNTEAFF. The CDR3 DNA follows: TGTGCCAGCAGCTTTTCAGTGAACACTGAAGCTTTCTTT.

Many counts were recorded for this clonotype. This chain joins TRBV4-2 and TRBJ2-3; TRBD1 or TRBD2 may be the D gene (7 bases each). Trimming pared 3 bases from V and 2 bases from J, leaving 15 bases between. Looked up from germline, CDR1 is LGHNA and CDR2 is YNFKEQ. CDR3 length: 16 residues. The CDR3 is CASSQAGGGATDTQYF. The CDR3 bases are TGTGCCAGCAGCCAGGCAGGGGGGGGGGCCACAGATACGCAGTATTTT.

This clonotype was seen many times. The chain employs TRBV9 and TRBJ2-1; tentative D call: TRBD1 (5 bases). V lost 0 bases and J lost 12, with 16 bases in between. The CDR3 is made up of 14 amino acids. Germline V CDR1 and CDR2: SGDLS, YYNGEE. CDR3 coding DNA: TGTGCCAGCAGCGTAGGAGTCACAGCAGGGTGGCAGTTCTTC. Translating it yields CASSVGVTAGWQFF.

The sample holds a few counts of this clonotype. The rearrangement links TRBV20-1 to TRBJ2-3; possibly TRBD1 for D (5 bases). V was shortened by 4 bases and J by 3 bases, with 17 bases between the two germline ends. The CDR3 is 15 residues long. Germline CDR1 is DFQATT and CDR2 is SNEGSKA (reference sequence). CDR3 nucleotide sequence: TGCAGTGCTACTCGCAGGGCGACGGGTACAGATACGCAGTATTTT. This gives the protein CSATRRATGTDTQYF.

This chain joins TRBV7-2 and TRBJ2-1; 12 nucleotides align to TRBD2. The CDR3 is 13 residues long. The germline V gene has CDR1 SGHTA and CDR2 FQGNSA. V was pared by 5 bases and J by 12 bases, with 5 bases of the junction left unmatched. The CDR3 reads CASSTLAGGGQFF. CDR3 nucleotides: TGTGCCAGCAGCACGCTAGCGGGAGGGGGGCAGTTCTTC.

This clonotype was counted only a few times. For the CDR3, the DNA is TGTGCCAGCAGCTGGGCGGCGGACTATGGCTACACCTTC. Translated: CASSWAADYGYTF. J is TRBJ1-2 and V is TRBV11-2; no reliable D call. Trimming left V 4 bases short and J 3 bases short, with 9 bases between. CDR1 and CDR2 (germline): SGHAT, FQNNGV. The CDR3 has 13 amino acids. The variable domain in full, with the rest retrieved from reference TRBV11-2 and TRBJ1-2, is EAGVAQSPRYKIIEKRQSVAFWCNPISGHATLYWYQQILGQGPKLLIQFQNNGVVDDSQLPKDRFSAERLKGVDSTLKIQPAKLEDSAVYLCASSWAADYGYTFGSGTRLTVV.

The chain joins TRBV7-6 to TRBJ2-5; D might be TRBD2 (6 bases). V lost 0 bases and J 0 bases, leaving 14 bases between the germline ends. The CDR3 sequence is 17 residues long. Germline V gives CDR1 SGHVS, CDR2 FNYEAQ. The CDR3 sequence: CASSLARAGRNQETQYF. The CDR3 nucleotides are TGTGCCAGCAGCTTAGCGAGGGCAGGGAGGAACCAAGAGACCCAGTACTTC.

This clonotype was seen a handful of times. This chain joins TRBV6-1 and TRBJ2-7; 10 nucleotides align to TRBD1. V trimming: 6 bases; J trimming: 2 bases; junction bases outside the gene matches: 4. Germline lookup yields CDR1 MNHNS and CDR2 SASEGT. This CDR3 spans 14 amino acids. Here the CDR3 DNA reads TGTGCCAGCAGAACCGGGACAGGGGCCTACGAGCAGTACTTC. Encoded protein: CASRTGTGAYEQYF.

The DNA for the CDR3 is TGTGCCAGCAGCTTATCCCCCCGGGGGGGGGGCTACACAGATACGCAGTATTTT. It translates to CASSLSPRGGGYTDTQYF. V is TRBV7-3 and J is TRBJ2-3; the match to TRBD2 covers 8 bases. Germline trimming cut 2 bases from V and 2 bases from J; bases unmatched to any gene: 12. The CDR3 is 18 amino acids. Germline CDR1 SGHTA, CDR2 FQGTGA. The entire variable domain, with the rest obtained from reference TRBV7-3 and TRBJ2-3, is as follows: GAGVSQTPSNKVTEKGKYVELRCDPISGHTALYWYRQSLGQGPEFLIYFQGTGAADDSGLPNDRFFAVRPEGSVSTLKIQRTERGDSAVYLCASSLSPRGGGYTDTQYFGPGTRLTVL.

Notes on this clonotype: This clone may be a read error of a much larger clone one base away. V gene TRBV6-5 combines with J gene TRBJ2-1; tentatively, D is TRBD2 (7 bases). V lost 1 base to trimming and J lost 6 bases, with 13 bases between them. The CDR3 extends over 15 amino acids. Looked up from germline, CDR1 is MNHEY and CDR2 is SVGAGI. CDR3 in DNA: TGTGCCAGCAGTTACTGGGGGGGCTGGGGCAATGAGCAGTTCTTC. It specifies CASSYWGGWGNEQFF.

In its sample, this clonotype was seen many times. The gene calls are TRBV7-2 and TRBJ1-2; a weak D match, TRBD1 (6 bases). Germline V lookup: CDR1 SGHTA, CDR2 FQGNSA. The CDR3 extends over 14 amino acids. Trimming cost V 1 base and J 6 bases, with 12 bases left between them. The CDR3 sequence: CASSLVMRGDGYTF. CDR3 sequence (DNA): TGTGCCAGCAGCTTAGTAATGAGGGGGGATGGCTACACCTTC. Together with reference TRBV7-2 and TRBJ1-2, the CDR3 gives the full variable domain: GAGVSQSPSNKVTEKGKDVELRCDPISGHTALYWYRQSLGQGLEFLIYFQGNSAPDKSGLPSDRFSAERTGGSVSTLTIQRTQQEDSAVYLCASSLVMRGDGYTFGSGTRLTVV.

The CDR3 region has the DNA TGTGCCAGCAGTCCCCTTAGGACAAAGCAGGCCTACGAGCAGTACTTC. Its translation is CASSPLRTKQAYEQYF. V usage is TRBV6-2 or TRBV6-3 and J usage is TRBJ2-7; weak D call: TRBD1 (5 bases). CDR1 and CDR2 (germline): MNHEY, SVGEGT. The CDR3 has 16 amino acids. Trimming cost V 5 bases and J 2 bases, with 19 bases left between them.

The genes are TRBV3-1 and TRBJ1-1; no reliable D call. Trimming removed 7 bases from V and 2 bases from J, with 11 bases in between. Germline loops: CDR1 LGHDT, CDR2 YNNKEL (reference sequence). CDR3 length equals 13 residues. The CDR3 region is CASISSLNTEAFF. CDR3 coding DNA: TGTGCCAGCATCTCCAGCCTCAACACTGAAGCTTTCTTT.

The V call is TRBV7-2, the J call TRBJ2-3; 8 nucleotides agree with TRBD2. V shed 4 bases and J 6 bases; nucleotides not matched to a gene: 12. This CDR3 has 16 residues. The germline CDR1 and CDR2 sequences are SGHTA and FQGNSA. The CDR3: CASSSMDQRGWDTQYF. The CDR3 DNA reads as TGTGCCAGCAGCTCAATGGACCAGCGGGGGTGGGATACGCAGTATTTT.

This clonotype was seen more than once but under ten times. The V gene is TRBV5-1, the J gene TRBJ2-1, with 7 nucleotides matching TRBD1. Germline CDR1 reads SGHRS; CDR2 reads YFSETQ. The V segment lost 1 base and the J segment 2 bases; nucleotides outside the gene matches: 3. The CDR3 sequence is 15 residues long. The CDR3 reads CASSLRQGTYNEQFF. In nucleotides, the CDR3 is TGCGCCAGCAGCTTGCGACAGGGAACCTACAATGAGCAGTTCTTC.